Below are 31 T cell receptor beta chains sequenced from a single sample in a study of blood T cell repertoires in COVID-19. Clones were sequenced by immunoSEQ multiplex PCR, and TCRdb holds only the in-frame ones, with some missing. Here the sample spans 430,000 or so clones, approximately 87% being singletons. Sequenced input: PBMCs or T cells enriched from blood (not recorded which). The origin of the receptors is a woman between 35 and 50 years old who had recovered from COVID-19.

This CDR3 is CSVDSRLAGANIQYF. The CDR3 region has the DNA TGCAGCGTTGATAGCCGACTAGCGGGAGCAAACATTCAGTACTTC. The chain recombines TRBV29-1 with TRBJ2-4, with 12 nucleotides matching TRBD2. The junction had 6 bases not matched to a gene; V was cut back by 3 bases and J by 6 bases. This CDR3 comprises 15 residues. Germline V gene lookup returns CDR1 SQVTM and CDR2 ANQGSEA.

V gene TRBV10-3 combines with J gene TRBJ1-4; D might be TRBD1 (6 bases). The CDR3 extends over 15 amino acids. Trimming took 0 bases from V and 5 from J, leaving 10 bases between them. Germline CDR1 and CDR2: ENHRY and SYGVKD. CDR3 residues: CAISESGRGNEKLFF. In nucleotides, the CDR3 is TGTGCCATCAGTGAGTCTGGCAGGGGAAATGAAAAACTGTTTTTT.

The chain uses TRBV19 and TRBJ1-2; 8 bases match TRBD1. Germline loops: CDR1 LNHDA, CDR2 SQIVND (reference sequence). This CDR3 contains 15 residues. Trimming took 6 bases from V and 3 from J; bases not matched to a gene: 9. CDR3 nucleotide sequence: TGTGCCAGTAGAAGGACAGGGTCCGGTGACTATGGCTACACCTTC. It yields the protein CASRRTGSGDYGYTF.

This rearrangement joins TRBV14 to TRBJ2-4, with 12 bases matching TRBD1. The length of the CDR3 is 18 residues. Germline CDR1 SGHDN, CDR2 FVKESK. Trimming took 4 bases from V and 1 from J; bases not matched to a gene: 8. This CDR3 is CASSPGTGGVWAKNIQYF. CDR3 sequence (DNA): TGTGCCAGCAGCCCTGGGACAGGGGGCGTGTGGGCCAAAAACATTCAGTACTTC.

A word on this clone: A junction end diverges from the germline sequence, so it may reflect a read error. The rearrangement uses TRBV19 and TRBJ2-1, with 7 bases aligning to TRBD2. The CDR3 runs 13 residues. Germline V CDR1 and CDR2: LNHDA, SQIVND (reference sequence). The CDR3 spells CASSIGEGRPGIF. In nucleotides, the CDR3 is TGTGCCAGTAGTATAGGGGAGGGGCGTCCCGGGATCTTC.

The chain links TRBV7-6 to TRBJ2-3; possible D gene TRBD1, 6 bases. The germline gives CDR1 SGHVS, CDR2 FNYEAQ. V was trimmed by 5 bases and J by 2 bases, leaving 17 bases between them. There are 16 residues in the CDR3. The CDR3 protein is CASSLRVGALTDTQYF. In DNA, the CDR3 is TGTGCCAGCAGCCTAAGAGTGGGGGCCCTCACAGATACGCAGTATTTT.

The CDR3 sequence: CASSPSGNPAGGDYGYTF. CDR3 DNA sequence: TGTGCCAGCAGCCCTTCTGGGAATCCGGCAGGGGGCGACTATGGCTACACCTTC. The chain employs TRBV9 and TRBJ1-2; 8 nucleotides match TRBD1. This CDR3 spans 18 amino acids. Germline-derived CDR1 and CDR2 are SGDLS and YYNGEE. Germline trimming cut 4 bases from V and 3 bases from J; bases unmatched to any gene: 17.

V usage is TRBV5-1 and J usage is TRBJ1-2, with TRBD1 matching 7 bases. The germline V gene has CDR1 SGHRS and CDR2 YFSETQ. This CDR3 is 14 amino acids long. V trimming: 6 bases; J trimming: 5 bases; junction bases outside the gene matches: 10. In nucleotides, the CDR3 is TGCGCCAGCACCCTAGACAGGGTTGGGTATGGCTACACCTTC. Its protein is CASTLDRVGYGYTF.

CDR3 coding DNA: TGTGCCAGCAGCCCAGAGGCCAGGAATCAGCCCCAGCATTTT. Translated: CASSPEARNQPQHF. The chain uses TRBV4-2 and TRBJ1-5, with D uncertain. This CDR3 has 14 amino acids. V shed 4 bases and J shed 4 bases, with 11 bases lying between them. Germline V CDR1 and CDR2: LGHNA, YNFKEQ.

V gene TRBV6-5 combines with J gene TRBJ2-1; 7 bases are shared with TRBD1. The CDR3 spans 13 residues. Unmatched junction bases numbered 3, after V lost 2 bases and J lost 8 bases. The germline CDR1 and CDR2 sequences are MNHEY and SVGAGI. CDR3 sequence reads: CASSYRGQDEQFF. The CDR3 DNA is TGTGCCAGCAGTTACCGAGGACAGGATGAGCAGTTCTTC.

The CDR3 region is CAGDNRDKINYGYTF. DNA for the CDR3: TGTGCCGGGGACAACCGGGACAAGATTAACTATGGCTACACCTTC. V usage is TRBV7-9 and J usage is TRBJ1-2; maybe TRBD1 (6 bases). CDR3 size: 15 residues. The V gene lost 11 bases and the J gene lost 1 base, with 20 bases spanning the gap. Germline lookup yields CDR1 SEHNR and CDR2 FQNEAQ (reference sequence).

The chain recombines TRBV6-5 with TRBJ2-1, with 8 bases fitting TRBD2. CDR1 MNHEY and CDR2 SVGAGI come from the germline V gene. Germline trimming cut 2 bases from V and 4 bases from J; bases unmatched to any gene: 1. This CDR3 is 14 amino acids long. CDR3 sequence: CASSYREGYNEQFF. Here the CDR3 DNA reads TGTGCCAGCAGTTACCGGGAGGGATACAATGAGCAGTTCTTC.

The genes are TRBV6-5 and TRBJ2-3, with 8 bases matching TRBD2. V lost 6 bases, J lost 6 bases, and 11 bases stayed unmatched. CDR1 and CDR2 (germline): MNHEY, SVGAGI. This CDR3 region has 15 residues. The CDR3 DNA reads TGTGCCAGCAGCCCCGGGACTAGTTCAGTGGATACGCAGTATTTT. Its translation: CASSPGTSSVDTQYF.

A word on this clone: This sample also contains other DNA sequences that code for the same CDR3. The chain combines TRBV5-1 with TRBJ2-3; D remains ambiguous. The germline V gene encodes CDR1 SGHRS and CDR2 YFSETQ. The CDR3 is 11 residues long. V lost 1 base, J lost 5 bases, and 2 bases lay in between. Written as DNA, the CDR3 is TGCGCCAGCAGCTTGCAAGATACGCAGTATTTT. Residues: CASSLQDTQYF.

The chain carries TRBV5-1 and TRBJ1-1; 8 nucleotides line up with TRBD1. Germline trimming cut 3 bases from V and 10 bases from J; bases unmatched to any gene: 17. CDR1 and CDR2 (germline): SGHRS, YFSETQ. The length of the CDR3 is 16 residues. CDR3 protein: CASSSDGQGFRFGAFF. The DNA of the CDR3 is TGCGCCAGCAGCTCGGACGGACAGGGTTTCCGGTTCGGAGCTTTCTTT.

This chain uses TRBV6-4 with TRBJ2-1; 8 positions match TRBD1. Germline V gene sequence: CDR1 MRHNA, CDR2 SNTAGT. V was pared by 2 bases and J by 7 bases, with 7 bases of the junction left unmatched. The CDR3 is 15 amino acids. The CDR3 nucleotides read TGTGCCAGCAGTGACCAGACAGGGGACCTTAATGAGCAGTTCTTC. It translates to CASSDQTGDLNEQFF.

The chain combines TRBV5-1 with TRBJ2-7; the D gene is possibly TRBD2 (6 bases). Looked up from germline, CDR1 is SGHRS and CDR2 is YFSETQ. Trimming removed 0 bases at V and 3 bases at J, with 16 bases between. CDR3 length: 16 amino acids. The CDR3 coding sequence is TGCGCCAGCAGCTTGGGGGGGACTTCTCGGGTCTACGAGCAGTACTTC. Its protein product is CASSLGGTSRVYEQYF. The full variable domain, rest sourced from reference TRBV5-1 and TRBJ2-7, is KAGVTQTPRYLIKTRGQQVTLSCSPISGHRSVSWYQQTPGQGLQFLFEYFSETQRNKGNFPGRFSGRQFSNSRSEMNVSTLELGDSALYLCASSLGGTSRVYEQYFGPGTRLTVT.

The chain recombines TRBV9 with TRBJ1-5; the match to TRBD1 covers 10 bases. The CDR3 covers 19 residues. With 5 bases clipped from V and 1 base from J, the junction kept 15 bases outside the gene matches. CDR1 is SGDLS, CDR2 YYNGEE, per germline. Written as DNA, the CDR3 is TGTGCCAGCAGGGAAAAATTCGACAGGGGGCTAATCAGCAATCAGCCCCAGCATTTT. Translation gives CASREKFDRGLISNQPQHF.

V is TRBV18 and J is TRBJ1-4; 8 positions match TRBD1. CDR1 is KGHSH, CDR2 LQKENI, per germline. Trimming cost V 2 bases and J 5 bases; bases outside gene matches: 13. This CDR3 contains 18 residues. The CDR3 DNA reads as TGTGCCAGCTCACCATCCGGAACAGGGGGTTCAAGGAATGAAAAACTGTTTTTT. Translated, it gives CASSPSGTGGSRNEKLFF.

The gene calls are TRBV12-3 or TRBV12-4 and TRBJ2-7; the D is unclear. The CDR3 runs 11 residues. Trimming left V 4 bases short and J 3 bases short, with 4 bases between. CDR3 protein: CASSSIYEQYF. The CDR3 nucleotides are TGTGCCAGCAGTTCTATCTACGAGCAGTACTTC.

The V and J genes are TRBV9 and TRBJ2-7, with TRBD1 identical over 8 bases. This CDR3 is built from 15 residues. CDR1 and CDR2 (germline): SGDLS, YYNGEE. With 5 bases clipped from V and 0 bases from J, the junction kept 7 bases outside the gene matches. CDR3 nucleotide sequence: TGTGCCAGCAGTAGAGGACAGGGCCCCTCCTACGAGCAGTACTTC. Residues: CASSRGQGPSYEQYF.

The CDR3 region is CASSSGTGFYEQYF. In nucleotides, the CDR3 is TGTGCCAGCAGTTCCGGCACAGGGTTCTACGAGCAGTACTTC. V gene TRBV27 combines with J gene TRBJ2-7, with D possibly TRBD1 on 6 matching bases. Germline V gives CDR1 MNHEY, CDR2 SMNVEV (reference sequence). The CDR3 runs 14 residues. Deletions cut 4 bases from V and 3 bases from J, with 13 bases between.

V and J are TRBV27 and TRBJ1-3; D not certain. V was cut by 5 bases and J by 0 bases, with 5 bases left in between. Germline CDR1 reads MNHEY; CDR2 reads SMNVEV (reference sequence). The CDR3 contains 13 residues. This chain's CDR3 is CASSADSGNTIYF. CDR3 nucleotides: TGTGCCAGCAGTGCGGACTCTGGAAACACCATATATTTT.

The chain recombines TRBV6-5 with TRBJ2-3, with D unresolved. This CDR3 contains 13 residues. Looked up from germline, CDR1 is MNHEY and CDR2 is SVGAGI. V was pared by 5 bases and J by 0 bases, with 6 bases between. CDR3 in amino acids: CASSLASTDTQYF. For the CDR3, the DNA is TGTGCCAGCAGTCTGGCTAGCACAGATACGCAGTATTTT.

This chain links TRBV29-1 with TRBJ2-2; TRBD2 is a possible D gene (6 bases). The germline V gene has CDR1 SQVTM and CDR2 ANQGSEA. V gave up 4 bases and J gave up 6 bases, with 24 bases separating them. The CDR3 totals 17 residues. The CDR3 sequence: CSVVKSGTLMAAGELFF. CDR3 coding DNA: TGCAGCGTTGTAAAATCCGGGACTCTCATGGCCGCCGGGGAGCTGTTTTTT.

V gene TRBV5-1 combines with J gene TRBJ2-5; D is perhaps TRBD1 (7 bases). The CDR3 length is 13 residues. V was pared by 5 bases and J by 5 bases, with 13 bases between. Germline CDR1 SGHRS, CDR2 YFSETQ. CDR3 DNA: TGCGCCAGCAGAGGGGGCAGCGGGGAGACCCAGTACTTC. Protein product: CASRGGSGETQYF.

This chain joins TRBV6-5 and TRBJ2-3; the match to TRBD2 covers 11 bases. There are 14 residues in the CDR3. V lost 11 bases to trimming and J lost 3 bases; unmatched junction nucleotides: 7. Looked up from germline, CDR1 is MNHEY and CDR2 is SVGAGI. The CDR3 sequence is CAPRGLAATDTQYF. The CDR3 DNA sequence: TGTGCCCCCAGGGGACTAGCGGCAACAGATACGCAGTATTTT.

This chain uses TRBV18 with TRBJ1-1; 8 bases fit TRBD1. V trimming: 3 bases; J trimming: 6 bases; junction bases outside the gene matches: 6. The CDR3 is 14 residues long. Germline CDR1 reads KGHSH; CDR2 reads LQKENI. CDR3 region: CASSPQTGEAEAFF. The CDR3 coding sequence is TGTGCCAGCTCACCCCAGACAGGGGAAGCTGAAGCTTTCTTT.

The chain links TRBV30 to TRBJ1-6, with 7 bases matching TRBD1. CDR3 length: 16 amino acids. Germline CDR1 reads GTSNPN; CDR2 reads SVGIG (reference sequence). Losses at the gene ends were 5 bases for V and 0 bases for J; bases not matched to a gene: 7. CDR3 loop: CAWLDRRRSYNSPLHF. For the CDR3, the DNA is TGTGCCTGGTTGGACAGGAGACGCTCCTATAATTCACCCCTCCACTTT. The whole variable domain, remainder taken from reference TRBV30 and TRBJ1-6, is SQTIHQWPATLVQPVGSPLSLECTVEGTSNPNLYWYRQAAGRGLQLLFYSVGIGQISSEVPQNLSASRPQDRQFILSSKKLLLSDSGFYLCAWLDRRRSYNSPLHFGNGTRLTVT.

In this sample, this clone turned up once. The chain employs TRBV6-2 or TRBV6-3 and TRBJ1-4; D gene ambiguous. Trimming cost V 5 bases and J 11 bases, with 12 bases left between them. CDR3 size: 12 residues. CDR1 and CDR2 (germline): MNHEY, SVGEGT. The CDR3 region is CASSAPVQKLFF. CDR3 DNA sequence: TGTGCCAGCAGTGCTCCTGTGCAGAAACTGTTTTTT.

The rearrangement joins TRBV7-8 to TRBJ2-7; 10 nucleotides match TRBD1. J was trimmed by 6 bases and V by 1 base; bases with no gene match: 9. This CDR3 region has 16 residues. The germline V gene encodes CDR1 SGHVS and CDR2 FQNEAQ. The CDR3 spells CASSLEAGTGVGEQYF. The CDR3 bases are TGTGCCAGCAGCTTAGAAGCTGGGACAGGGGTTGGCGAGCAGTACTTC.